The 17 T cell receptor beta chains presented below share a single source sample, sequenced in a study of blood T cell repertoires in COVID-19 (dated by TCRdb to the early 2020s). Receptor libraries were prepared by the immunoSEQ multiplex PCR assay. TCRdb holds this immuneACCESS table with in-frame rearrangements only. Some clones are missing; in checked studies, unresolved V genes explain under half, and the rest has no known cause. Within this sample are roughly 280,000 clones, with 80% to 90% of them counted one time only. The ten top clones hold roughly 4% of the sample. The specimen was peripheral blood. Receptors originate from a man aged 60 to 75 with acute or convalescent COVID-19.

The V gene is TRBV19, the J gene TRBJ1-6; no definite D call. Germline loops: CDR1 LNHDA, CDR2 SQIVND (reference sequence). CDR3 length equals 14 residues. V was clipped by 2 bases and J by 5 bases, with 7 bases between them. CDR3 in amino acids: CASSIRSDNSPLHF. CDR3 nucleotide sequence: TGTGCCAGTAGTATAAGGAGTGATAATTCACCCCTCCACTTT. Based on the CDR3 plus reference TRBV19 and TRBJ1-6, the full variable domain is DGGITQSPKYLFRKEGQNVTLSCEQNLNHDAMYWYRQDPGQGLRLIYYSQIVNDFQKGDIAEGYSVSREKKESFPLTVTSAQKNPTAFYLCASSIRSDNSPLHFGNGTRLTVT.

This chain uses TRBV5-4 with TRBJ2-7, with D unresolved. Germline-derived CDR1 and CDR2 are SGHNT and YYREEE (reference sequence). This CDR3 spans 15 amino acids. The V end lost 0 bases, the J end lost 4 bases, and 14 bases lay between the germline ends. CDR3 DNA: TGTGCCAGCAGCTTGGGGATAGGAGAGTCGTACGAGCAGTACTTC. Protein: CASSLGIGESYEQYF.

In its sample, this clone was seen a few times. The rearrangement links TRBV29-1 to TRBJ2-5, with no clear D. The CDR3 consists of 11 residues. From germline, CDR1 is SQVTM and CDR2 ANQGSEA. V was pared by 2 bases and J by 3 bases, with 4 bases between. CDR3 coding DNA: TGCAGCGTTGAACCCAAAGAGACCCAGTACTTC. Translating it yields CSVEPKETQYF.

V and J are TRBV28 and TRBJ2-7; 8 bases fit TRBD1. CDR1 and CDR2 (germline): MDHEN, SYDVKM. This CDR3 contains 15 residues. J lost 6 bases, V lost 8 bases, and 15 bases had no gene match. Written as DNA, the CDR3 is TGTGCCAGCGGCCGCAGAGGGACAGGTCTAAGCGAGCAGTACTTC. It codes for CASGRRGTGLSEQYF. The full variable domain, its missing parts supplied by reference TRBV28 and TRBJ2-7, is DVKVTQSSRYLVKRTGEKVFLECVQDMDHENMFWYRQDPGLGLRLIYFSYDVKMKEKGDIPEGYSVSREKKERFSLILESASTNQTSMYLCASGRRGTGLSEQYFGPGTRLTVT.

This rearrangement joins TRBV5-1 to TRBJ1-2; D perhaps matches TRBD1 (6 bases). The germline V gene encodes CDR1 SGHRS and CDR2 YFSETQ. Trimming shortened V by 2 bases and J by 3 bases, and 8 bases separated the two germline ends. This CDR3 is 13 amino acids long. CDR3 nucleotides: TGCGCCAGCAGCTTTTCAGGGGACTATGGCTACACCTTC. As protein: CASSFSGDYGYTF.

The gene calls are TRBV29-1 and TRBJ2-3, with a weak D call TRBD1 (6 bases). Trimming pared 2 bases from V and 4 bases from J, leaving 22 bases between. The germline V gene encodes CDR1 SQVTM and CDR2 ANQGSEA. The CDR3 contains 17 residues. Here the CDR3 DNA reads TGCAGCGTTGAACTCCCGGGACAACGGGTTAGGGCAGATACGCAGTATTTT. It translates to CSVELPGQRVRADTQYF.

This clone has just a few counts. The chain combines TRBV28 with TRBJ1-5, with D hard to call. The CDR3 totals 17 residues. The germline V gene has CDR1 MDHEN and CDR2 SYDVKM. V was pared by 3 bases and J by 0 bases, with 15 bases between. The CDR3 coding sequence is TGTGCCAGCAGTTTGAGCGACGGCCAATATAGCAATCAGCCCCAGCATTTT. Protein sequence: CASSLSDGQYSNQPQHF.

For the CDR3, the DNA is TGTGCCAGCAGCTTAACAACAGTGGGCACTGAAGCTTTCTTT. Its translation: CASSLTTVGTEAFF. The chain is built from TRBV11-2 and TRBJ1-1, with D hard to call. V was trimmed by 2 bases and J by 4 bases, leaving 11 bases between them. The germline CDR1 and CDR2 sequences are SGHAT and FQNNGV. CDR3 length: 14 amino acids.

This clone has only one observation. The chain combines TRBV7-2 with TRBJ2-5; the D gene is possibly TRBD2 (6 bases). The CDR3 is 14 residues long. CDR1 and CDR2 from the germline V gene are SGHTA and FQGNSA. Trimming removed 8 bases at V and 4 bases at J, with 17 bases between. The CDR3: CASGFGGIGETQYF. The CDR3 bases are TGTGCCAGCGGATTCGGGGGAATAGGAGAGACCCAGTACTTC.

The rearrangement joins TRBV28 to TRBJ1-2; 7 bases are shared with TRBD1. Germline values: CDR1 MDHEN, CDR2 SYDVKM. The CDR3 sequence is 16 residues long. Trimming cost V 1 base and J 2 bases; bases outside gene matches: 7. The CDR3 loop is CASSLSGTGVNYGYTF. CDR3 DNA sequence: TGTGCCAGCAGTTTATCAGGAACAGGGGTCAACTATGGCTACACCTTC.

This CDR3 reads CATSGNRGAYEQYF. The CDR3 DNA sequence: TGTGCCACCAGCGGAAACAGGGGAGCCTACGAGCAGTACTTC. The rearrangement links TRBV15 to TRBJ2-7, with 7 bases that match TRBD1. J gave up 2 bases and V 5 bases, and 6 bases lay outside the gene matches. Germline-derived CDR1 and CDR2 are LNHNV and YYDKDF (reference sequence). The CDR3 runs 14 residues.

The chain is built from TRBV5-6 and TRBJ2-2, with D tentatively TRBD1 (5 bases). Per the germline V gene, CDR1 is SGHDT and CDR2 is YYEEEE. This CDR3 contains 12 residues. Trimming removed 4 bases from V and 7 bases from J, with 8 bases in between. The CDR3 reads CASSLGVGELFF. In nucleotides, the CDR3 is TGTGCCAGCAGCCTAGGGGTCGGGGAGCTGTTTTTT.

In its sample, this clone was seen once. The chain carries TRBV28 and TRBJ2-5, with 7 nucleotides matching TRBD1. Germline lookup yields CDR1 MDHEN and CDR2 SYDVKM. The CDR3 consists of 13 residues. V shed 9 bases, J shed 1 base, and the junction held 5 bases outside the gene matches. This CDR3 reads CASRRQGQETQYF. The DNA for the CDR3 is TGTGCCAGTCGGAGACAGGGCCAAGAGACCCAGTACTTC.

In its sample, this clone was seen once. The chain recombines TRBV7-9 with TRBJ1-6; D is possibly TRBD1 (6 bases). Germline V CDR1 and CDR2: SEHNR, FQNEAQ (reference sequence). The CDR3 sequence is 17 residues long. The V end was cut by 3 bases, the J end by 0 bases, with 12 bases between. As DNA, the CDR3 is TGTGCCAGCAGCTTTTTTACAGGGAGCTCCTATAATTCACCCCTCCACTTT. It yields the protein CASSFFTGSSYNSPLHF.

V and J are TRBV24-1 and TRBJ2-1; possible D gene TRBD1, 6 bases. The V gene's germline CDR1 is KGHDR and CDR2 SFDVKD. The CDR3 has 13 residues. V dropped 2 bases and J dropped 10 bases, with 11 bases sitting between them. The CDR3 spells CATSDSYREEQFF. The CDR3 coding sequence is TGTGCCACCAGTGATTCCTACAGGGAGGAGCAGTTCTTC.

V usage is TRBV6-5 and J usage is TRBJ1-1; 7 positions agree with TRBD1. The CDR3 is 15 residues long. Trimming removed 2 bases from V and 1 base from J; junction bases left unmatched: 4. Per germline, CDR1 MNHEY and CDR2 SVGAGI. The CDR3 loop is CASSYRGQTNTEAFF. The CDR3 nucleotides are TGTGCCAGCAGTTACAGGGGGCAGACGAACACTGAAGCTTTCTTT.

CDR3 DNA sequence: TGTGCCAGCAGGAGGGATACGCAGTATTTT. Its translation: CASRRDTQYF. The V and J genes are TRBV6-6 and TRBJ2-3; D is uncertain. In germline, CDR1 is MNHNY, CDR2 SVGAGI (reference sequence). This CDR3 is built from 10 residues. Trimming took off 6 bases at V and 6 bases at J, with 4 bases between the two ends.